This T cell receptor beta chain was identified during a study of cytomegalovirus exposure and HLA in healthy donors. PCR employed 60 Vbeta and 13 Jbeta primers. Clones were read by immunoSEQ multiplex PCR, and TCRdb kept only the in-frame ones, dropping some. This repertoire includes about 65,000 clones. The CDR3 consists of 16 residues. Germline V lookup: CDR1 GTSNPN, CDR2 SVGIG (reference sequence). V dropped 1 base and J dropped 0; count of bases not matched to a gene: 9. Material: PBMCs. This TCR was recovered from a boy between 5 and 17 years old in good health and CMV-seronegative. This chain links TRBV30 with TRBJ2-7, with 7 positions matching TRBD2. The CDR3 loop is CAWSAKLASHSYEQYF. Written as DNA, the CDR3 is TGTGCCTGGAGTGCCAAACTAGCGAGCCACTCCTACGAGCAGTACTTC.